Ten or more counts support the clone carrying this T cell receptor (beta chain). Its antigen is still unknown. The entry originates in a study of T cells after posttransplantation cyclophosphamide. Study results and limitations: Recipient CMV seropositivity and CMV reactivation strongly tracked TRB clonality. Later post-transplant blood repertoires were often dominated by donor CD8+ memory clones.

The protocol was immunoSEQ multiplex PCR, while the TCRdb copy is restricted to in-frame clones and leaves out a portion. Recorded here are approximately 35,000 clones, none singletons. Trimming removed 7 bases at V and 4 bases at J, with 14 bases between. The germline V gene encodes CDR1 SGHTS and CDR2 YDEGEE. The CDR3 extends over 13 amino acids. This TCR was recovered from a woman aged 30 to 39 in good health and a related stem cell transplant donor. Material for sequencing was PBMCs. The rearrangement joins TRBV5-8 to TRBJ1-1; weak D call: TRBD1 (6 bases). This CDR3 reads CASHATGRTEAFF. In DNA form, the CDR3 reads TGTGCCAGCCACGCTACAGGGCGCACTGAAGCTTTCTTT.